This T cell receptor beta chain was captured in a study of blood T cell repertoires in COVID-19. About the study: COVID-19 samples, acute and convalescent, were from the United States, Italy and Spain. T cells, B-cell-depleted T cells, or PBMCs provided the cDNA or gDNA that served as material.

In the original processing: How many nucleated cells were present was estimated from reference gene primer amplification. The assay was immunoSEQ multiplex PCR, and TCRdb's table has in-frame clones only and misses some. That table supplies the V and J calls and clone size; D and trimming were determined from the DNA. The sample has fewer than 150,000 clones, approximately 90% seen once. Looked up from germline, CDR1 is LNHDA and CDR2 is SQIVND (reference sequence). The CDR3 extends over 13 amino acids. V lost 4 bases and J lost 6, with 9 bases in between. Input material: peripheral blood. The chain recombines TRBV19 with TRBJ2-2, with D unclear. The sequence was collected from a woman in her forties or fifties with acute or convalescent COVID-19. Written as DNA, the CDR3 is TGTGCCAGTAGTAAAGGAGACCCCGGGGAGCTGTTTTTT. Its protein product is CASSKGDPGELFF.